The present entry profiles one T cell receptor (beta chain) with its context. The antigen is unknown. The source of the sample is a study of shared clonotypes between healthy human individuals. Notes on the study in general: The study found roughly 5.3% of naive CD4 clonotypes shared across four donors. The authors sampled blood alone, and tissue repertoires likely differ.

Libraries were prepared by immunoSEQ multiplex PCR; TCRdb keeps only in-frame clonotypes and omits some of them. The data show 1.5 million to 1.9 million clones, under 99% seen once. The CDR3 is 16 residues long. Germline CDR1 and CDR2: MNHNY and SVGAGI (reference sequence). V lost 7 bases, J lost 7 bases, and 16 bases stayed unmatched. This TCR derives from a man aged 30-40 years in good health. The chain carries TRBV6-6 and TRBJ1-5; TRBD1 matches at 7 bases. The source material was naive CD4+ T cells sorted from blood. Subset here: CD45RA+ positively selected. The CDR3 DNA reads as TGTGCCAGCAAAATTGACAGGGCCCCTGCCCGACAGCCCCAGCATTTT. Amino acids: CASKIDRAPARQPQHF.